A single sample gave rise to the 16 T cell receptor beta chains below, sequenced in a study of shared clonotypes between healthy human individuals. Selected positively for CCR7 and CD45RO-negative, naive CD8 cells excluded terminally differentiated effector memory CD45RA+ cells. Produced via immunoSEQ multiplex PCR; TCRdb's table is partial and in-frame only. The profile shows 2 million or so clones, just under 95% of them singletons. Sequenced sample: naive CD8+ T cells sorted from blood. These receptors all come from a man between 18 and 35 years old in good health.

Here the CDR3 DNA reads TGTGCCAGCAGTTCAACCGGGACATTACTCTACGAGCAGTACTTC. Its protein product is CASSSTGTLLYEQYF. The chain joins TRBV27 to TRBJ2-7; possibly TRBD1 for D (6 bases). V lost 4 bases, J lost 3 bases, and 16 bases lay in between. The CDR3 consists of 15 residues. Germline V CDR1 and CDR2: MNHEY, SMNVEV (reference sequence).

This CDR3 reads CASSQTSGAAKNIQYF. The CDR3 DNA reads TGCGCCAGCAGCCAAACTAGCGGGGCAGCCAAAAACATTCAGTACTTC. This rearrangement joins TRBV4-1 to TRBJ2-4, with 10 bases matching TRBD2. V trimming: 2 bases; J trimming: 0 bases; junction bases outside the gene matches: 1. Germline V gene data show CDR1 as MGHRA and CDR2 as YSYEKL. The CDR3 has 16 amino acids.

The chain employs TRBV4-1 and TRBJ1-5; unclear D gene. Germline V CDR1 and CDR2: MGHRA, YSYEKL. The ends were cut back, 3 bases at V and 2 bases at J, with 11 bases in the middle. The CDR3 contains 15 residues. CDR3 amino acids: CASSHEGRGNQPQHF. In nucleotides, the CDR3 is TGCGCCAGCAGCCACGAGGGTCGGGGCAATCAGCCCCAGCATTTT.

CDR3 residues: CASSIGTGAGAKNIQYF. The CDR3 bases are TGTGCCAGCAGTATAGGGACAGGGGCGGGAGCCAAAAACATTCAGTACTTC. V gene TRBV28 combines with J gene TRBJ2-4, with 10 positions matching TRBD1. Trimming at V came to 5 bases and at J to 0 bases, leaving 7 bases not matched to a gene. Germline assignment: CDR1 MDHEN and CDR2 SYDVKM. The CDR3 is 17 amino acids.

The chain joins TRBV29-1 to TRBJ1-1, with a tentative D call TRBD1 (5 bases). CDR1 and CDR2 (germline): SQVTM, ANQGSEA. The ends were cut back, 1 base at V and 6 bases at J, with 9 bases in the middle. The CDR3 contains 12 residues. The CDR3 protein is CSVEGLRAEAFF. CDR3 DNA: TGCAGCGTTGAAGGCCTCAGGGCTGAAGCTTTCTTT.

On this clone itself: One end of the junction fails to match germline, which may point to a read error. The chain is built from TRBV29-1 and TRBJ2-1; D is possibly TRBD2 (5 bases). Germline V gene data show CDR1 as SQVTM and CDR2 as ANQGSEA. The CDR3 loop spans 12 amino acids. In DNA form, the CDR3 reads TGCAGCGTTGAAGATTTAGGACTTGAGCAGCTCTTC. Translation gives CSVEDLGLEQLF.

The chain couples TRBV4-1 to TRBJ1-2; 10 positions agree with TRBD1. The V segment lost 3 bases and the J segment 10 bases; nucleotides outside the gene matches: 8. The CDR3 runs to 14 residues. Germline V gene data show CDR1 as MGHRA and CDR2 as YSYEKL. The CDR3 sequence: CASSQAGQGYDYTF. CDR3 coding DNA: TGCGCCAGCAGCCAGGCGGGACAGGGGTACGACTACACCTTC.

The V gene is TRBV7-2, the J gene TRBJ2-1; TRBD2 aligns across 8 bases. The junction had 10 bases not matched to a gene; V was cut back by 3 bases and J by 0 bases. CDR3 length: 18 residues. Looked up from germline, CDR1 is SGHTA and CDR2 is FQGNSA. Here the CDR3 reads CASSFSGLASSSYNEQFF. The CDR3 DNA is TGTGCCAGCAGCTTTAGCGGACTAGCTTCTAGCTCCTACAATGAGCAGTTCTTC.

J is TRBJ2-1 and V is TRBV5-1, with D possibly called TRBD1 or TRBD2 (6 bases each). CDR3 length: 16 amino acids. Trimming took off 4 bases at V and 4 bases at J, with 18 bases between the two ends. The germline V gene has CDR1 SGHRS and CDR2 YFSETQ. CDR3 DNA: TGCGCCAGCAGCCTGGGACTTCCAGGGGCATACAATGAGCAGTTCTTC. Its translation is CASSLGLPGAYNEQFF.

CDR3 loop: CASSTLDSLGGYTF. The CDR3 DNA reads as TGTGCCAGCAGCACCTTGGACAGCCTGGGGGGCTACACCTTC. The chain recombines TRBV7-8 with TRBJ1-2; D might be TRBD1 (6 bases). V gave up 5 bases and J gave up 8 bases, with 18 bases separating them. Germline lookup yields CDR1 SGHVS and CDR2 FQNEAQ. The CDR3 has 14 residues.

V is TRBV2 and J is TRBJ2-2; D unresolved. Trimming left V 4 bases short and J 0 bases short, with 12 bases between. There are 16 residues in the CDR3. CDR1 and CDR2 from the germline V gene are SNHLY and FYNNEI. CDR3 region: CASSGELNTNTGELFF. Here the CDR3 DNA reads TGTGCCAGCAGTGGCGAGCTGAATACGAACACCGGGGAGCTGTTTTTT.

This chain links TRBV15 with TRBJ2-1; no firm D call. Trimming shortened V by 1 base and J by 0 bases, and 13 bases separated the two germline ends. The CDR3 runs to 17 residues. From germline, CDR1 is LNHNV and CDR2 YYDKDF (reference sequence). Here the CDR3 reads CATSRVLTGPSYNEQFF. In DNA form, the CDR3 reads TGTGCCACCAGCAGAGTTTTAACCGGGCCCTCCTACAATGAGCAGTTCTTC.

The chain employs TRBV9 and TRBJ2-6; 7 bases match TRBD1. CDR3 length equals 18 residues. After removal of 3 bases from V and 0 bases from J, the junction contained 9 bases not matched to a gene. The germline V gene encodes CDR1 SGDLS and CDR2 YYNGEE. In DNA, the CDR3 is TGTGCCAGCAGCGCTCCTCGGGACAGCATCTCTGGGGCCAACGTCCTGACTTTC. Protein: CASSAPRDSISGANVLTF.

The chain is built from TRBV11-2 and TRBJ2-1; TRBD2 aligns across 7 bases. Unmatched junction bases numbered 7, after V lost 5 bases and J lost 0 bases. The CDR3 loop spans 16 amino acids. Germline-derived CDR1 and CDR2 are SGHAT and FQNNGV. The CDR3 coding sequence is TGTGCCAGCAGCCTCCCTAGCGGAAGCTCCTACAATGAGCAGTTCTTC. Protein sequence: CASSLPSGSSYNEQFF.

The table lists this clone with a count of one. The V gene is TRBV5-8, the J gene TRBJ1-3, with D hard to call. V lost 4 bases to trimming and J lost 0 bases, with 14 bases between them. This CDR3 comprises 16 residues. The germline V gene has CDR1 SGHTS and CDR2 YDEGEE. CDR3 nucleotides: TGTGCCAGCAGCCCCGCGTTTCTAGACTCTGGAAACACCATATATTTT. Translation gives CASSPAFLDSGNTIYF. Full variable domain (missing parts from reference TRBV5-8 and TRBJ1-3): EAGVTQSPTHLIKTRGQQATLRCSPISGHTSVYWYQQALGLGLQFLLWYDEGEERNRGNFPPRFSGRQFPNYSSELNVNALELEDSALYLCASSPAFLDSGNTIYFGEGSWLTVV.

The chain links TRBV5-6 to TRBJ2-7; the match to TRBD1 covers 8 bases. Germline V lookup: CDR1 SGHDT, CDR2 YYEEEE. With 2 bases clipped from V and 5 bases from J, the junction kept 6 bases outside the gene matches. The CDR3 extends over 14 amino acids. The CDR3 spells CASSFRGPSDEQYF. The DNA of the CDR3 is TGTGCCAGCAGCTTCAGGGGGCCGTCGGACGAGCAGTACTTC.